The entry below describes one TCR beta chain. The data belong to a study of blood T cell repertoires in COVID-19. Overall study: Sample material is recorded as cDNA or gDNA derived from T cells, B-cell-depleted T cells, or PBMCs.

In the original workflow: For nucleated cells, counts were estimated from reference gene primer amplification. The table came from immunoSEQ multiplex PCR; TCRdb's copy has only in-frame clones and leaves some out. V and J calls and clone size are given by that table; D and trimming were obtained from the DNA. The sample shows 250,000 or so clones, around nine tenths of them seen only once. The V segment lost 1 base and the J segment 5 bases; nucleotides outside the gene matches: 7. The CDR3 has 16 residues. The germline V gene has CDR1 LNHDA and CDR2 SQIVND (reference sequence). The sample taken for sequencing was peripheral blood. The gene calls are TRBV19 and TRBJ2-7, with 11 bases fitting TRBD2. This TCR was recovered from a man aged 35-49 years with active or convalescent COVID-19. CDR3 region: CASSIATASGRNEQYF. DNA of the CDR3: TGTGCCAGTAGTATAGCGACGGCTAGCGGGAGGAACGAGCAGTACTTC.